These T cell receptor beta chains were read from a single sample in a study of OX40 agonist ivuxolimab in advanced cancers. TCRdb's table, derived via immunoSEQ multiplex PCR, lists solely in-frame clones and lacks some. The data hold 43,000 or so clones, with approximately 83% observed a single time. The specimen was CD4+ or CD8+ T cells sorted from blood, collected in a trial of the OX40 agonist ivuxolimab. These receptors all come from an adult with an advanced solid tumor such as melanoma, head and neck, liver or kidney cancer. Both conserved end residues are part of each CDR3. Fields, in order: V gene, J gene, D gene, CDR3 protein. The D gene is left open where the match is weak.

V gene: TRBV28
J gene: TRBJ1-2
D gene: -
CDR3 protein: CASSFLQGNYGYTF

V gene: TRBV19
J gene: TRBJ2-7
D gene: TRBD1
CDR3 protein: CASRTGDGSSYEQYF

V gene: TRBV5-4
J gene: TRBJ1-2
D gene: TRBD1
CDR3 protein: CASSLDRGLYGYTF

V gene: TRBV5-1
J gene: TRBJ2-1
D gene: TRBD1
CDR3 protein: CASSLGGPYNEQFF

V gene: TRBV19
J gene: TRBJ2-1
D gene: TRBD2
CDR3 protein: CASAGTSFMEQFF

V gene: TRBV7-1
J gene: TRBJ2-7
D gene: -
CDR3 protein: CASRRDQFYEQYF

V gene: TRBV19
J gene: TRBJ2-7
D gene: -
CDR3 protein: CASRDSYTSYEQYF

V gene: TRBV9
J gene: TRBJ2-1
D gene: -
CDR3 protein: CASSPRTLSSSYNEQFF

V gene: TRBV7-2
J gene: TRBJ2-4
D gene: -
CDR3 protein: CASRPDGWAKNIQYF

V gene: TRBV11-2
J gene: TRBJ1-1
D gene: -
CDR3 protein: CASSLAGQNTEAFF

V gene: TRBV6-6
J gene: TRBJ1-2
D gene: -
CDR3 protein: CASSYKERAGRGYTF

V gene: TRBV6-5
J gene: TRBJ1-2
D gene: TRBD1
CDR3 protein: CASSYVRTGGNYGYTF

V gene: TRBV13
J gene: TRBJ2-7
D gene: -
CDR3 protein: CASSLVRTAGTYEQYF

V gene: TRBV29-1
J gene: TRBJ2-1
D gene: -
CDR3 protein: CSVPSDRNNEQFF

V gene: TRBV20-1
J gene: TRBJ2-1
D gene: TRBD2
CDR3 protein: CSELADNEQFF

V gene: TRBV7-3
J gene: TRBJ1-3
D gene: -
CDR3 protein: CASSLNPAGPGNTIYF

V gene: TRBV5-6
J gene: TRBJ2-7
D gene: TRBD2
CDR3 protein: CASSLGGRASEQYF

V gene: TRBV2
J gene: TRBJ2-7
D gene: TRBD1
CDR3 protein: CASRDGTGGYEQYF

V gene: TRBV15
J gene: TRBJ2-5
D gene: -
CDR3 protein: CATSRGRAGETQYF

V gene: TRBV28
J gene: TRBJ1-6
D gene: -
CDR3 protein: CASSVAVTKLYNSPLHF

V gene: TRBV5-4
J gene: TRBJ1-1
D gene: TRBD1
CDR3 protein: CASSLGGQGVTEAFF

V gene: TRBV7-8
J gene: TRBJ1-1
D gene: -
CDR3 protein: CASSLGAGTEAFF

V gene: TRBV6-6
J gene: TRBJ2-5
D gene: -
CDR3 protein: CASSYEVKRGTQYF

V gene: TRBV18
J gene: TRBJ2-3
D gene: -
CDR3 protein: CASSPGTSDTQYF

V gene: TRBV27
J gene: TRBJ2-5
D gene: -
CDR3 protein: CASSLLGGPAQYF

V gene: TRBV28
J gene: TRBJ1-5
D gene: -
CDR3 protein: CASTYSNQPQHF

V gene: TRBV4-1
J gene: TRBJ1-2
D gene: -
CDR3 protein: CASSQAPVNYGYTF

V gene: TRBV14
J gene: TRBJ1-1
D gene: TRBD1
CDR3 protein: CASSQFQGGTEAFF

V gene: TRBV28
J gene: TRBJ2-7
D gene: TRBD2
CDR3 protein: CASSPAQRESEQYF

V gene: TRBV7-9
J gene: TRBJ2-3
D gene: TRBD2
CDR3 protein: CASSLTSGFTDTQYF

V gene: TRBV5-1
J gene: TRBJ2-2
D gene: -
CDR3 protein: CASSLVTSAGTGELFF

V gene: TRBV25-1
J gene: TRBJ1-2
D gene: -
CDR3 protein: CASSDHNGYTF

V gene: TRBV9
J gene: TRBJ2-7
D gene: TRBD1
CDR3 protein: CASSVGGTGSYEQYF

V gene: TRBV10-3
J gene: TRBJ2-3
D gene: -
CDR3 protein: CAIEGGASTDTQYF

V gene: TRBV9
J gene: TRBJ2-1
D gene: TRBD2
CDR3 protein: CASSENPGLAGRTEQFF

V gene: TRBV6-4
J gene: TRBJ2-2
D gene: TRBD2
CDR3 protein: CASSSGLAGTGELFF

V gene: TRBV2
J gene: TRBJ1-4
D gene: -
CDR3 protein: CASSEMETSNEKLFF